This TCR beta chain was observed in a study of T cells after yellow fever vaccination. About the research overall: SMART-Seq v4 Ultra Low Input served to prepare low-cell-number fractions. Overall study findings and caveats: Once the booster was given, most primary-vaccination clones reappeared, at just over 95% for CD4 and over 70% for CD8. A small share of clonotypes appeared in both CD4 and CD8 compartments.

V shed 7 bases, J shed 5 bases, and the junction held 8 bases outside the gene matches. Germline V gene lookup returns CDR1 MDHEN and CDR2 SYDVKM. This CDR3 is built from 15 residues. This clonotype was detected many times. The antigen is undetermined. TCRdb analysed the 5' RACE reads with MiXCR anew, one entry per CDR3 protein. The sample carries about 400,000 distinct CDR3 sequences, under 7.5% recorded once. The sequence came from a man aged 25-40 years who received the YFV17D yellow fever vaccine. Sequenced material: PBMCs, taken 5 days after the yellow fever booster vaccination. The chain has TRBV28 and TRBJ2-5, with 12 bases aligning to TRBD2. The CDR3 here is CASTLGLAGSETQYF. The CDR3 DNA reads as TGTGCCAGCACTCTCGGACTAGCGGGAAGTGAGACCCAGTACTTC.